This TCR beta chain derives from a study of blood T cell repertoires in COVID-19 (dated by TCRdb to 2020 to 2021). Some background on the complete study: Collaborator samples came from the United States, Italy and Spain and covered acute and convalescent phases of COVID-19. The prospective study material was composed of cDNA or gDNA derived from T cells, B-cell-depleted T cells, or PBMCs. Subjects who had been exposed to COVID-19, were actively infected with it, or had recovered from it provided the deeply sampled blood TCRbeta repertoires that made up the dataset. The repertoires were made available in a free public database intended to serve as a resource for research on the immune response to SARS-CoV-2. Samples were obtained from the ongoing ImmuneRACE study (first 160 participants) and from 1,254 subjects provided by 6 global collaborators. Sample metadata almost always included a de-identified subject ID, COVID-19 status, age in years and sex. HLA class I and class II types, where available, came from metadata supplied by the sample provider rather than from assay-based typing. What the study reported, not specific to this receptor: The quantity of clinical and demographic metadata differed by source and by participant and was supplied without curation.

A word on this clone: The specificity of this receptor is unknown. No base quality values were provided; no much bigger clone lies one nucleotide off.

TCRbeta CDR3 regions were amplified from genomic DNA using the immunoSEQ Assay, a bias-controlled multiplex PCR. The source study handled its data this way. The number of nucleated cells in each sample was estimated from the amplification of reference gene primers within the assay. To quantify the absolute abundance of each unique TCRbeta CDR3 rearrangement, sequence reads were collapsed and filtered. For each sample, productive Simpson clonality was calculated as the square root of Simpson's diversity index over productive rearrangements. The immuneACCESS repertoire file appears here via TCRdb, limited to in-frame rearrangements. These files lack a portion of the clones; in checked studies, under half of the deficit traces to unresolved V genes, and the cause of the others is not known. Clonal size and the V and J genes are those of that table, whereas D and trimming came from the DNA. The sample table shows around 43,000 clones, and 80% to 90% are seen once. Of the sample, 6.2% is held by the ten largest clones.

Collaborating institutions collected whole blood in K2EDTA tubes following their own protocols. For TCRbeta analysis, collaborators shipped samples in one of three forms: frozen whole blood, isolated PBMCs, or DNA extracted from either of those sample types. The junction shows trimming of 1 base on V and 7 bases on J, plus 11 bases between the germline ends. The germline V gene (reference sequence) provides CDR1 MNHEY and CDR2 SMNVEV. The CDR3, from cysteine to phenylalanine, totals 13 residues. Of the read, only the CDR3 DNA is kept; its 39 bases are in frame from base 1. The clonotype was recovered from a human donor in a cohort sampled during active COVID-19. The V gene is TRBV27 and the J gene is TRBJ2-7; no confident D gene assignment can be made. The specimen was peripheral blood. DNA sequence: TGTGCCAGCAGTTTATTGTCGTCGCGGGAGCAGTACTTC. Its protein reads: CASSLLSSREQYF.